This TCR beta chain was sequenced in a study of OX40 agonist ivuxolimab in advanced cancers. Assay: immunoSEQ multiplex PCR; the TCRdb copy retains only in-frame clones and omits some. Here the sample spans roughly 14,000 clones, about 82% being singletons. This CDR3 region has 18 residues. V shed 1 base and J 1 base; nucleotides not matched to a gene: 11. Germline V lookup: CDR1 SGHTA, CDR2 FQGTGA. The sample consisted of CD4+ or CD8+ T cells sorted from blood, taken in a trial of the OX40 agonist ivuxolimab. This sequence was found in an adult with an advanced solid tumor such as melanoma, head and neck, liver or kidney cancer. This chain links TRBV7-3 with TRBJ2-5, with 8 bases identical to TRBD2. DNA of the CDR3: TGTGCCAGCAGCTTAAATCCAGCGGGAGTCGGGTCCCAAGAGACCCAGTACTTC. It is translated as CASSLNPAGVGSQETQYF.